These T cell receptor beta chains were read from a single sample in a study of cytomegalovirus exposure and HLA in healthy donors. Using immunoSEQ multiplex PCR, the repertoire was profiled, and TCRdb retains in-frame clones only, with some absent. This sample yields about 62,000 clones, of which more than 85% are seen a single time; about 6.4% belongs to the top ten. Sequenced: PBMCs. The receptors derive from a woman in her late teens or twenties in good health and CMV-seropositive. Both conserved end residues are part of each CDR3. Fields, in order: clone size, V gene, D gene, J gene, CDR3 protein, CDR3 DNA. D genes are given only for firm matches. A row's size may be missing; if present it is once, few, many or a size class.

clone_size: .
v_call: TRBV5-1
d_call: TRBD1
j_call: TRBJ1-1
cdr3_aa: CASSGRAGGNTEAFF
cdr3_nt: TGCGCCAGCAGCGGTCGGGCAGGGGGGAACACTGAAGCTTTCTTT

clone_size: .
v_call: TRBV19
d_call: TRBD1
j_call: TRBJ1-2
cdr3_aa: CASSTGGDVWGYTF
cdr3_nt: TGTGCCAGTAGTACAGGGGGCGACGTCTGGGGCTACACCTTC

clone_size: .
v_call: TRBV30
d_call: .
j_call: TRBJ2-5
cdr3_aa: CAWRPTGFMETQYF
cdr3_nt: TGTGCCTGGAGACCCACAGGGTTCATGGAGACCCAGTACTTC

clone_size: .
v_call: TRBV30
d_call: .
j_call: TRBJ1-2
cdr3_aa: CAWSGGDYGYTF
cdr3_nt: TGTGCCTGGAGTGGGGGGGACTATGGCTACACCTTC

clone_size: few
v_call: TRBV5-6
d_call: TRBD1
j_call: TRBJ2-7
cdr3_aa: CASSLVRDREAATYEQYF
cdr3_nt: TGTGCCAGCAGCTTGGTAAGGGACAGGGAGGCCGCTACCTACGAGCAGTACTTC

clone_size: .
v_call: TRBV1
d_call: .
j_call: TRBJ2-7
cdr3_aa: CTSSQSPARTGGDYEQYF
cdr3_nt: TGCACCAGCAGCCAGAGTCCGGCGAGGACAGGGGGGGACTACGAGCAGTACTTC

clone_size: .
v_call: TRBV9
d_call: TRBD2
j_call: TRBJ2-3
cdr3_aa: CASSLAGAGTDTQYF
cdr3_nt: TGTGCCAGCAGTTTAGCGGGAGCGGGGACAGATACGCAGTATTTT

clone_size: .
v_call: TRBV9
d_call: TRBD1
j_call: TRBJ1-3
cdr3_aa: CGSKGDRAGNTIYF
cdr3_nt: TGTGGCAGCAAAGGAGACAGGGCTGGAAACACCATATATTTT

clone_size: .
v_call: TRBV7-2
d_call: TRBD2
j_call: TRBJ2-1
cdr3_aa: CASSVTSGTILRGGNEQFF
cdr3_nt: TGTGCCAGCAGCGTAACTAGCGGGACGATTCTACGGGGTGGGAATGAGCAGTTCTTC

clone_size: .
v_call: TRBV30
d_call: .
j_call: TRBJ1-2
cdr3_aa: CAWSDTTDYGYTF
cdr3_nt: TGTGCCTGGAGCGACACGACAGACTATGGCTACACCTTC

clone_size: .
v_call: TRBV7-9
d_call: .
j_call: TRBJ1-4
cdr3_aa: CASSTWGPANEKLFF
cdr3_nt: TGTGCCAGCAGCACCTGGGGGCCCGCTAATGAAAAACTGTTTTTT

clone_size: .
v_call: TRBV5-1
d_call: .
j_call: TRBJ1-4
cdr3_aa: CASSSRALGEKLFF
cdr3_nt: TGCGCCAGCAGCTCCAGGGCCCTTGGAGAAAAACTGTTTTTT

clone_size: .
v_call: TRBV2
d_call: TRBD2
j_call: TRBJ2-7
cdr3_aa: CASSARAGGGSYEQYF
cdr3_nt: TGTGCCAGCAGTGCCAGAGCGGGGGGGGGCTCCTACGAGCAGTACTTC

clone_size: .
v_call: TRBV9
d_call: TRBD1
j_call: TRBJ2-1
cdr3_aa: CASSELAGTVYNEQFF
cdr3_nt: TGTGCCAGCAGCGAATTAGCCGGGACAGTATACAATGAGCAGTTCTTC

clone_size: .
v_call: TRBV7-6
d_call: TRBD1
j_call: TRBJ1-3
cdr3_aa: CASSLVFFRTGNTQSGNTIYF
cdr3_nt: TGTGCCAGCAGCTTAGTCTTCTTTCGGACAGGTAACACTCAATCTGGAAACACCATATATTTT

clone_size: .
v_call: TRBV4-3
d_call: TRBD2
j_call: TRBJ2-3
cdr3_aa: CASSQDAGGTDTQYF
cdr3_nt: TGCGCCAGCAGCCAAGATGCGGGGGGCACAGATACGCAGTATTTT

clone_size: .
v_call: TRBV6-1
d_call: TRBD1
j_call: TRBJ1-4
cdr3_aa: CASSEGAQYARHF
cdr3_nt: TGTGCCAGCAGCGAGGGGGCCCAGTACGCACGACACTTT

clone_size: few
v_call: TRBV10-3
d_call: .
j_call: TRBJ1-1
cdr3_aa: CAIRSGDTEAFF
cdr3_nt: TGTGCCATCAGGTCCGGGGACACTGAAGCTTTCTTT

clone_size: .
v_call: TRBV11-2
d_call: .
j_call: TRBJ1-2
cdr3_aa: CASSLAVGQGYTF
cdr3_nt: TGTGCCAGCAGCTTAGCGGTTGGGCAAGGCTACACCTTC

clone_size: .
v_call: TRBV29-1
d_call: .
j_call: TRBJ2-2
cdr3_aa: CSGGGGFTGELFF
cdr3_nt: TGCAGCGGAGGTGGGGGGTTCACCGGGGAGCTGTTTTTT

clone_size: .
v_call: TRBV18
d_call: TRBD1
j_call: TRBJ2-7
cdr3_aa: CASSPKIDRDPYEQYF
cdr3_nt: TGTGCCAGCTCTCCAAAGATCGACAGGGACCCCTACGAGCAGTACTTC

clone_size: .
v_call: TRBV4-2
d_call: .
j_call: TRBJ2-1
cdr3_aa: CASSQVRGKDRIYEQFF
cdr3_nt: TGTGCCAGCAGCCAAGTTCGAGGGAAGGATCGCATTTATGAGCAGTTCTTC

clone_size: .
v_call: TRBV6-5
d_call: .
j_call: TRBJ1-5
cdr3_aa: CASSPHNAPQHF
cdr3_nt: TGTGCCAGCAGCCCCCACAACGCGCCCCAGCATTTT

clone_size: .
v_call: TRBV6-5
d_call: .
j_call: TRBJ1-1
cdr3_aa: CASSSGWTEAFF
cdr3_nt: TGTGCCAGCAGTTCCGGTTGGACTGAAGCTTTCTTT

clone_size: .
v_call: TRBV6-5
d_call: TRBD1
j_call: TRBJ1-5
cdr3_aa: CASSTGDSGQPQHF
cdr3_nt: TGTGCCAGCAGTACAGGGGATTCGGGCCAGCCCCAGCATTTT

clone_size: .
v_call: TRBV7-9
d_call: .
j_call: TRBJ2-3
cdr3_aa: CASSLVKGESTDTQYF
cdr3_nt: TGTGCCAGCAGCTTAGTGAAGGGAGAGAGCACAGATACGCAGTATTTT

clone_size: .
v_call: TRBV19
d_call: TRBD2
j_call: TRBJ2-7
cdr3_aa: CASRPSGGAYEQYF
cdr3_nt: TGTGCCAGTAGACCTAGCGGGGGGGCTTACGAGCAGTACTTC

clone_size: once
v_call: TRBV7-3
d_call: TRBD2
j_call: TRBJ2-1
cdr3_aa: CASSLDQRGALSSYNEQFF
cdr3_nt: TGTGCCAGCAGCTTAGACCAGCGGGGGGCTTTGAGCTCCTACAATGAGCAGTTCTTC

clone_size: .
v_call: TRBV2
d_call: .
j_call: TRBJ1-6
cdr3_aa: CASSTSLDTAASPLHF
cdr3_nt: TGTGCCAGCAGTACGAGCTTGGACACCGCGGCTTCACCCCTCCACTTT

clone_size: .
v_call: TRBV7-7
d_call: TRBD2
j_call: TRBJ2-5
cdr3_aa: CASSPLAGTETQYF
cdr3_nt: TGTGCTAGCAGTCCCTTAGCGGGAACGGAGACCCAGTACTTC

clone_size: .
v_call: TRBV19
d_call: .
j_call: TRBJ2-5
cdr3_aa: CASRSPGIRETQYF
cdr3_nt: TGTGCCAGTAGATCACCAGGGATCCGGGAGACCCAGTACTTC

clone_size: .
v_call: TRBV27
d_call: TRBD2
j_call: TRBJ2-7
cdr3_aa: CASTSSGSDIYEQYF
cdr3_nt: TGTGCCAGCACCTCTAGCGGGAGCGATATCTACGAGCAGTACTTC

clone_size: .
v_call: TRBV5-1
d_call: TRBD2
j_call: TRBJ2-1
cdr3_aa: CASSFSGRDNEQFF
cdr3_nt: TGCGCCAGCAGCTTTTCCGGGAGGGACAATGAGCAGTTCTTC